This T cell receptor (beta chain) comes out of a study of CD8 T cells in ankylosing spondylitis. Study results and limitations: Clones linked to disease were reported to show significant enrichment in matched ankylosing spondylitis synovial fluid. Made up of about eight highly homologous variants, a TCR beta motif appeared characteristic of ankylosing spondylitis blood.

For this clonotype: The antigen is unknown.

The TCR beta libraries were generated through quantitative 5'-RACE incorporating molecular barcodes. One entry per CDR3 protein results from TCRdb running MiXCR on the 5' RACE reads. The sample includes some 840,000 distinct CDR3 sequences, roughly 12% seen only once; the top ten take just over 0.5%. The TCR originated in a male donor with ankylosing spondylitis. The sample comprised blood, either unsorted or a sorted T cell fraction (not recorded which).

CDR3 loop: CSVEDVIIQGLITEAFF. The CDR3 DNA sequence: TGCAGCGTTGAAGATGTGATTATACAGGGCCTCATCACTGAAGCTTTCTTT. This rearrangement joins TRBV29-1 to TRBJ1-1; a possible D gene is TRBD1 (6 bases). The V and J ends lost 0 bases and 4 bases respectively, with 21 bases between them. The CDR3 extends over 17 amino acids. Germline-derived CDR1 and CDR2 are SQVTM and ANQGSEA.